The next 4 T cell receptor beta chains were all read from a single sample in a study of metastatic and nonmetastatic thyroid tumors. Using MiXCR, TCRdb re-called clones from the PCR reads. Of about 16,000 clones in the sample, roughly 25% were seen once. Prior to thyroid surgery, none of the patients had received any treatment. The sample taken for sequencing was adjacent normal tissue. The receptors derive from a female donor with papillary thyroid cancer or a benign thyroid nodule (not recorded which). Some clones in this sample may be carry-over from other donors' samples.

This chain's CDR3 is CAWSEATNSPLHF. The CDR3 DNA reads TGTGCCTGGAGTGAGGCTACAAATTCACCCCTCCACTTT. The V gene is TRBV30, the J gene TRBJ1-6; the D is unclear. The germline V gene has CDR1 GTSNPN and CDR2 SVGIG (reference sequence). V lost 1 base, J lost 7 bases, and 8 bases lay in between. The CDR3 covers 13 residues.

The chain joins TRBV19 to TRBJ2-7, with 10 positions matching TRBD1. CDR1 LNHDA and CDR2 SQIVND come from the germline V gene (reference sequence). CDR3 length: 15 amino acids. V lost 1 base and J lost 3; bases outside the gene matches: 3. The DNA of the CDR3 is TGTGCCAGTAGTATAGGGACAGGGGGGAGCTACGAGCAGTACTTC. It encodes CASSIGTGGSYEQYF.

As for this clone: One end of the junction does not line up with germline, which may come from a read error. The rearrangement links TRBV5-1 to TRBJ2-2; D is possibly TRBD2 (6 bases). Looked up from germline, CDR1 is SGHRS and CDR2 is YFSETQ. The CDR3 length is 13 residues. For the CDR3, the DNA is TGCGCCAGCATGCGGGGTGGTCCCGGGGAGCCGTTTTTT. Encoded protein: CASMRGGPGEPFF.

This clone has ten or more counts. Here the CDR3 DNA reads TGTGCCAGCAGGCCACCGGGACTAGCAGCCGGCTACGAGCAGTACTTC. This translates into CASRPPGLAAGYEQYF. This chain uses TRBV28 with TRBJ2-7; 9 bases are shared with TRBD2. The CDR3 loop spans 16 amino acids. CDR1 is MDHEN, CDR2 SYDVKM, per germline. V gave up 6 bases and J gave up 3 bases; unmatched junction bases: 12. Supplemented by reference TRBV28 and TRBJ2-7, the full variable domain reads DVKVTQSSRYLVKRTGEKVFLECVQDMDHENMFWYRQDPGLGLRLIYFSYDVKMKEKGDIPEGYSVSREKKERFSLILESASTNQTSMYLCASRPPGLAAGYEQYFGPGTRLTVT.